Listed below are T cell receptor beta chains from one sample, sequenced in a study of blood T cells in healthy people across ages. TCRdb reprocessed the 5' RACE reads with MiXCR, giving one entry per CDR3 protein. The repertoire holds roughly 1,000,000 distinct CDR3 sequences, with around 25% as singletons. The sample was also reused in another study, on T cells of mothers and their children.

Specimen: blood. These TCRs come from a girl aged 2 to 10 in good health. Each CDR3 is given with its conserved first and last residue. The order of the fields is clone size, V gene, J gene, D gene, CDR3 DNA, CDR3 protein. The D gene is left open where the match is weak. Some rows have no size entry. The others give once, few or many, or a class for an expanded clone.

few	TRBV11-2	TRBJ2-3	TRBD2	TGTGCCAGCAGCTTAGGGGAGGGCGGGACAGATACGCAGTATTTT	CASSLGEGGTDTQYF
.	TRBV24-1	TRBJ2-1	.	TGTGCCACCAGTGCCCCGGACTTTATTTACCGTAATGAGCAGTTCTTC	CATSAPDFIYRNEQFF
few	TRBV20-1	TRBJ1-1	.	TGCAGTGCTAGAGATGAAACGCAGGGGCTTAACACTGAAGCTTTCTTT	CSARDETQGLNTEAFF
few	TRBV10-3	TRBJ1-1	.	TGTGCCATCAGCCGAGGTGGGCCGGGCACTGAAGCTTTCTTT	CAISRGGPGTEAFF
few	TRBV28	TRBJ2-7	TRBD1	TGTGCCAGCAGTTCTGGGACAGCGAGCTCCTACGAGCAGTACTTC	CASSSGTASSYEQYF
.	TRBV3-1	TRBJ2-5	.	TGTGCCAGCAGCCACCCGGACCGGAGAGAGACCCAGTACTTC	CASSHPDRRETQYF
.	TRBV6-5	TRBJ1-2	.	TGTGCCAGCAGTTACGAACAGGTCTCCGTCGCTGGCTACACCTTC	CASSYEQVSVAGYTF
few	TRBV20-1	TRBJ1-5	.	TGCAGTGCTAGTCGTAGCAATCAGCCCCAGCATTTT	CSASRSNQPQHF
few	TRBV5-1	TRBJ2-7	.	TGCGCCAGCAGCTGGCGGGACAGCTACGAGCAGTACTTC	CASSWRDSYEQYF
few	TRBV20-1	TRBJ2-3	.	TGCAGTGCCAATAACAGGGTTATGGACACAGATACGCAGTATTTT	CSANNRVMDTDTQYF
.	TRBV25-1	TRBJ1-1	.	TGTGCCAGCAGCCCGGACAGTGTGAACACTGAAGCTTTCTTT	CASSPDSVNTEAFF
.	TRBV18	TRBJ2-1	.	TGTGCCAGCTCACCAGGGCCAGGAACGGACAATGAGCAGTTCTTC	CASSPGPGTDNEQFF
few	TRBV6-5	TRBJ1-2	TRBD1	TGTGCCAGCAGCTGGGACAGGGGCTATGGCTACACCTTC	CASSWDRGYGYTF
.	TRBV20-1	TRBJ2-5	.	TGCAGTGCCAACGCAGACTGGACGGAGTCCCAAGAGACCCAGTACTTC	CSANADWTESQETQYF
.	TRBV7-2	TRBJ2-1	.	TGTGCCAGCAGCTCCCGGGACGTCGATTACTACAATGAGCAGTTCTTC	CASSSRDVDYYNEQFF
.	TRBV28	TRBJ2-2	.	TGTGCCAGCAGCCAGGGGATGAGTCTCACCGGGGAGCTGTTTTTT	CASSQGMSLTGELFF
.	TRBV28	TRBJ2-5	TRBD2	TGTGCCAGCAGTTTTCTCGAAGCGGGAGAGCAAGAGACCCAGTACTTC	CASSFLEAGEQETQYF
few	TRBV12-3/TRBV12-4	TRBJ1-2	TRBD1	TGTGCCAGCAGTCCACAGGGGGCCTACACCTTC	CASSPQGAYTF
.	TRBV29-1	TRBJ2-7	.	TGCAGCGTCAACAGGGTGGGCGAGCAGTACTTC	CSVNRVGEQYF
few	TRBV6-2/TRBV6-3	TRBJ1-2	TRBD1	TGTGCCAGCAACAATTACCTTGGACAGGGGCATTCTAACTATGGCTACACCTTC	CASNNYLGQGHSNYGYTF
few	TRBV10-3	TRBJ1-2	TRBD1	TGTGCCGTCAGCACAGGGGTGGGGCTCTATGGCTACACCTTC	CAVSTGVGLYGYTF
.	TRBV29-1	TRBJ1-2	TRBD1	TGCAGCGTTTTCGGACAGGACTATGGCTACACCTTC	CSVFGQDYGYTF
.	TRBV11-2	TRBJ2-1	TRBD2	TGTGCCAGCAGCTTTGCAGCGGGAACATACAATGAGCAGTTCTTC	CASSFAAGTYNEQFF
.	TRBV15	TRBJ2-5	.	TGTGCCACCAGCAGAGATCTCGAGACCCAGTACTTC	CATSRDLETQYF
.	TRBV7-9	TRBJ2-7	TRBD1	TGTGCCAGCAGTGAATCCGGGACAGGGACTTACGAGCAGTACTTC	CASSESGTGTYEQYF
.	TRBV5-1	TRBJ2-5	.	TGCGCCAGCAGGGCTCCCCAGAGCTCCTACGACCAGTACTTC	CASRAPQSSYDQYF
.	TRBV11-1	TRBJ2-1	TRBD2	TGTGCCAGCAGCTTAGTGCGGGAGTCGGGCAATGAGCAGTTCTTC	CASSLVRESGNEQFF
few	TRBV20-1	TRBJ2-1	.	TGCAGTGCCCGAAGGGGGGCCTACAATGAGCAGTTCTTC	CSARRGAYNEQFF
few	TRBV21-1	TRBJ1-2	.	TGTGCCAGCAGCAAAGCCAGGGCCCTCAGCTACACCTTC	CASSKARALSYTF
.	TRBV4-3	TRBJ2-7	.	TGCGCCAGCAGCCAAGACAGGATTTCCTACGAGCAGTACTTC	CASSQDRISYEQYF
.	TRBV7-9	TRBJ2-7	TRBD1	TGTGCCAGCAGCTTAGCCCAGGGGGCGAAAAACGAGCAGTACTTC	CASSLAQGAKNEQYF
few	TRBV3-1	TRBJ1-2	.	TGTGCCAGCAAATCGGCCTTATTGGGGATCCACACCTTC	CASKSALLGIHTF
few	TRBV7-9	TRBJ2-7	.	TGTGCCAGCAGCACAAACAGGGCTCCATGGCTCGAGCAGTACTTC	CASSTNRAPWLEQYF
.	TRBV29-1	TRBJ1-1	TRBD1	TGCAGCGTTGACGGACAGGGGGATATGAACACTGAAGCTTTCTTT	CSVDGQGDMNTEAFF
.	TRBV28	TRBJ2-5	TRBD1	TGTGCCAGCAGCCGGACAGGGGAGCGTCCCATCCCCAGGCGGACCCAGTACTTC	CASSRTGERPIPRRTQYF
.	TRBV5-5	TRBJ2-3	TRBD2	TGTGCCAGCAGACTACGGGGGGGCACAGATACGCAGTATTTT	CASRLRGGTDTQYF
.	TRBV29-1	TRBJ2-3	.	TGCAGCTCCTTTTCAAACACAGATACGCAGTATTTT	CSSFSNTDTQYF
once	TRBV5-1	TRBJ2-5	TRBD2	TGCGCCAGCAGCACTAGCGGGAGACGAGAGACCCAGTACTTC	CASSTSGRRETQYF
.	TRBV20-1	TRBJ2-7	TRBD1	TGCAGTGCTGACCGGACAGGGGGGAGTTACGAGCAGTACTTC	CSADRTGGSYEQYF
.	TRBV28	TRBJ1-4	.	TGTGCCAGCAGCCCCGGGGGGATCCGGGAGGAAAAACTGTTTTTT	CASSPGGIREEKLFF
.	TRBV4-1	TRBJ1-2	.	TGCGCCAGCAGCCAAGATCCAGTGAACTATGGCTACACCTTC	CASSQDPVNYGYTF
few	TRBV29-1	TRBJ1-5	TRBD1	TGCAGCGTCGAAGGACAGGGTAATCAGCCCCAGCATTTT	CSVEGQGNQPQHF
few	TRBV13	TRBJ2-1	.	TGTGCCAGCAGCTCCATGACGGGTGTCGACGAGCAGCACTTC	CASSSMTGVDEQHF
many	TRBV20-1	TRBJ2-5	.	TGCAGTGCTAGCCGAGAGGCGCCGGGGGAGACCCAGTACTTC	CSASREAPGETQYF
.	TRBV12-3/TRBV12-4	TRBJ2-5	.	TGTGCCAGCGGTACTCTATCGACGGATCAAGAGACCCAGTACTTC	CASGTLSTDQETQYF
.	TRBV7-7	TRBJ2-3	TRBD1	TGTGCTAGCAGCTTAAGGTCAGGGGGCGGTGATACGCAGTATTTT	CASSLRSGGGDTQYF
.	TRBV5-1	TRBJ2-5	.	TGCGCCAGCAGCCAACTCCCAGGAGAGGGAGAGACCCAGTACTTC	CASSQLPGEGETQYF
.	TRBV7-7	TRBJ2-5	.	TGTGCTAGCAGCCCCCAGAGGGGTAGGGGAGAGACCCAGTACTTC	CASSPQRGRGETQYF
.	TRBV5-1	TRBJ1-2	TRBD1	TGCGCCAGCAGCTCTACAGGGGGAATGGATAGAAGCTACACCTTC	CASSSTGGMDRSYTF
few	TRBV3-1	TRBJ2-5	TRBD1	TGTGCCAGCAGCCAAGGAGAGGTCCGGGACAGACAAGAGACCCAGTACTTC	CASSQGEVRDRQETQYF
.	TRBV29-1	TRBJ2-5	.	TGCAGCTCACTCCACCAAGAGACCCAGTACTTC	CSSLHQETQYF
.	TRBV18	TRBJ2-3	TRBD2	TGTGCCAGCTCACCATTTACTAGCGGGAGGGCCATGACAGATACGCAGTATTTT	CASSPFTSGRAMTDTQYF
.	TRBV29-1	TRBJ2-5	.	TGCAGCGTGGCAGCTCTAGCTTTATCCAGGGTAGAGACCCAGTACTTC	CSVAALALSRVETQYF
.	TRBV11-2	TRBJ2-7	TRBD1	TGTGCCAGCAGTCGTCCGGACAGGGGTTACTACGAGCAGTACTTC	CASSRPDRGYYEQYF